This T cell receptor (beta chain) is from a study of glioma-infiltrating T cells. General observations from the study: Above-expected tissue-blood divergence occurred in all gliomas, most in low-grade ones. CDR3 overlap between tissue and blood was very small.

CDR3 length: 13 residues. J was trimmed by 1 base and V by 8 bases; bases with no gene match: 5. The germline V gene encodes CDR1 SQVTM and CDR2 ANQGSEA. Using RNA template, CDR3s of TCR alpha and beta were amplified with iRepertoire arm-PCR. For one-step reverse transcription and amplification, 100-400 ng of tissue mRNA or PBMC total RNA was used. TCRdb passed the multiplex PCR reads through MiXCR, listing each CDR3 protein once. This sample has fewer than 250,000 distinct CDR3 sequences, with around 30% found just once. Regarding this clonotype: The antigen remains unidentified.

The clonotype originates from a human donor with low-grade glioma or glioblastoma, undergoing nonglioma brain surgery, or in good health (not recorded which). The rearrangement links TRBV29-1 to TRBJ2-4; 7 positions agree with TRBD1. The sample consisted of glioma tissue, nonneoplastic brain tissue, or PBMCs (not recorded which). The CDR3: CSCWDSAKNIQYF. CDR3 bases: TGCAGCTGCTGGGACAGTGCCAAAAACATTCAGTACTTC.